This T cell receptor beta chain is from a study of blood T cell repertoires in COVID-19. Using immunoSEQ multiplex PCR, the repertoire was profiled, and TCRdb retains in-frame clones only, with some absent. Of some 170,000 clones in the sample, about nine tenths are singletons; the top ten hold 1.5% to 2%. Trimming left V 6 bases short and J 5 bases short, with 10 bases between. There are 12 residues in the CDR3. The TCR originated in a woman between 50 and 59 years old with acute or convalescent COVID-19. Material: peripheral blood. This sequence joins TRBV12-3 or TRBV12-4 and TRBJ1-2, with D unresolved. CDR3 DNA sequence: TGTGCCAGCAGCCGACAAGAATATGGCTACACCTTC. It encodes CASSRQEYGYTF.